Listed below are T cell receptor beta chains from one sample, sequenced in a study of blood T cell repertoires in COVID-19. Only in-frame clones appear in the TCRdb table, and some are missing; sequencing was by immunoSEQ multiplex PCR. Among 200,000 or so clones listed, 80% to 90% were seen once. Sequenced material: peripheral blood. These receptors all come from a man in his 60s with acute or convalescent COVID-19. CDR3s include the opening cysteine and the closing phenylalanine or tryptophan. The order of the fields is V gene, D gene, clone size, J gene, CDR3 DNA, CDR3 protein. The D gene is left open where the match is weak. Clone size, where shown, is once, few, many, or a class for clones that have expanded.

>TRBV3-1/TRBV3-2|NA|NA|TRBJ1-4
TGTGCCAGCAGCCGAACGCCGGGGGGTGGTAGTAGTGAAAAACTGTTTTTT
CASSRTPGGGSSEKLFF
>TRBV5-5|TRBD2|NA|TRBJ2-7
TGTGCCAGCAGTCGCAGCTTGGGAGCGGGGCCCAGCGGCGAGCAGTACTTC
CASSRSLGAGPSGEQYF
>TRBV3-1/TRBV3-2|TRBD1|NA|TRBJ1-1
TGTGCCAGCAGCCAAGACCGCAGGGGGCGAAATGAAGCTTTCTTT
CASSQDRRGRNEAFF
>TRBV3-1/TRBV3-2|TRBD1|NA|TRBJ2-7
TGTGCCAGCAGCCATTTAACGAGACAGGGCGGTCCTTACGAGCAGTACTTC
CASSHLTRQGGPYEQYF
>TRBV15|TRBD1|NA|TRBJ1-2
TGTGCCACCAGCAGATCGGACAGGCTGAATTATGGCTACACCTTC
CATSRSDRLNYGYTF
>TRBV6-2/TRBV6-3|NA|NA|TRBJ2-1
TGTGCCAGCAGCTGGGCAGGCCGTCACAATGAGCAGTTCTTC
CASSWAGRHNEQFF
>TRBV28|NA|NA|TRBJ1-1
TGTGCCAGCAGTTTATATATGAACACTGAAGCTTTCTTT
CASSLYMNTEAFF
>TRBV18|NA|few|TRBJ2-5
TGTGCCAGCTCACCACCTAGCAAAGAGACCCAGTACTTC
CASSPPSKETQYF
>TRBV14|TRBD2|once|TRBJ2-7
TGTGCCAGCACCCAACTACTAGCGGGAGTCTCCTACGAGCAGTACTTC
CASTQLLAGVSYEQYF
>TRBV3-1/TRBV3-2|NA|NA|TRBJ1-6
TGTGCCAGCAGCCGAGAGAAGACAGCCGCTCATTCACCCCTCCACTTT
CASSREKTAAHSPLHF
>TRBV11-3|TRBD2|once|TRBJ2-7
TGTGCCAGCAGCGCAACTAGCGGGAACTCCTACGAGCAGTACTTC
CASSATSGNSYEQYF
>TRBV4-2|NA|NA|TRBJ1-3
TGTGCCAGCAGCCCGGGGGGAAACACCATATATTTT
CASSPGGNTIYF
>TRBV3-1/TRBV3-2|NA|NA|TRBJ1-1
TGTGCCAGCAGCCAAGGAGGCGGGGGCCTGAACACTGAAGCTTTCTTT
CASSQGGGGLNTEAFF
>TRBV25-1|TRBD1|NA|TRBJ2-3
TGTGCCAGCGGGCGCGGGACAGGGAAAACAGATACGCAGTATTTT
CASGRGTGKTDTQYF
>TRBV4-1|TRBD2|NA|TRBJ2-1
TGCGCCAGCAGCCAAGTCCCCCGGGAGGGGGTTGAGCAGTTCTTC
CASSQVPREGVEQFF
>TRBV9|NA|NA|TRBJ2-6
TGTGCCAGCAGCCCTCTCGGGAGCTCTGGGGCCAACGTCCTGACTTTC
CASSPLGSSGANVLTF
>TRBV28|NA|NA|TRBJ1-3
TGTGCCAGCAGTTTAGGAGGGGTGGCCTCTGGAAACACCATATATTTT
CASSLGGVASGNTIYF